This T cell receptor (beta chain) was observed in a study of blood T cell repertoires in COVID-19 (dated by TCRdb to between 2020 and 2021). A note on the overall study: The collaborator samples originated in the United States, Italy and Spain and spanned the acute and convalescent phases of COVID-19. The material from the prospective study consisted of cDNA or gDNA derived from T cells, B-cell-depleted T cells, or PBMCs. The dataset comprised deeply sampled blood TCRbeta repertoires from subjects exposed to, actively infected with, or recovered from COVID-19. The repertoires were released in a freely available public database meant as a resource for research on the immune response to SARS-CoV-2. Samples came from the ongoing ImmuneRACE study (first 160 participants) plus 1,254 subjects from 6 global collaborators. The sample metadata nearly always contained a de-identified subject ID, COVID-19 status, age in years and sex. HLA class I and class II types, where available, came from metadata supplied by the sample provider rather than from assay-based typing. General conclusions and limits of the study: How much clinical and demographic metadata was included differed by source and by participant, and the metadata was provided uncurated.

Participants in the prospective study were aged roughly 18 to 90 years, lived in about two dozen United States geographic areas, and enrolled through a virtual design. In the prospective study, cohorts were assigned on the basis of participant-reported clinical history obtained from a screening survey and a study questionnaire. Mobile phlebotomists in the prospective study collected whole blood, serum and a nasopharyngeal or oropharyngeal swab from every participant. Prospective study participants could optionally give additional blood draws and questionnaires over an approximately 2-month period. Before DNA extraction, blood samples from the prospective study were shipped at room temperature or frozen. The immunoSEQ Assay, a bias-controlled multiplex PCR, was used to amplify TCRbeta CDR3 regions from genomic DNA. The study's own analysis went as follows. The number of nucleated cells in each sample was estimated by amplification of reference gene primers within the assay. To quantify the absolute abundance of each unique TCRbeta CDR3 rearrangement, sequence reads were collapsed and filtered. Productive Simpson clonality was computed per sample as the square root of Simpson's diversity index over productive rearrangements. As stored in TCRdb, this immuneACCESS dataset retains in-frame rearrangements with V and J assigned. A fraction of the clones does not appear; measured against another copy, unresolved V genes explain less than half of the discrepancy, and the remainder lacks a known reason. V and J calls and clone size are given by that table; D and trimming were obtained from the DNA. In all, the sample holds 200,000 to 250,000 clones, and roughly 89% of those were seen once. In total, the top ten clones hold 2% to 3% of the sample.

V is clipped by 1 base and J by 5 bases, and the sequence between their germline boundaries is 5 bases long. The CDR3 measures 13 amino acids from cysteine to phenylalanine. Solely the CDR3 DNA is kept, with 39 bases framed from the first base. CDR1 SGHVS and CDR2 FNYEAQ are derived from the germline V gene. This clone has only a few counts. It has no known antigen specificity. The record has no base qualities; no much larger clone is one base away. The chain couples TRBV7-6 to TRBJ2-2; the D segment cannot be called with confidence. Input material: PBMCs or T cells enriched from blood (not recorded which). This receptor was identified in a woman aged 30 to 39 with acute COVID-19. In nucleotides, the sequence is TGTGCCAGCAGCTTAGGGCGGACCGGGGAGCTGTTTTTT. It codes for CASSLGRTGELFF. The full variable domain, with segments outside the CDR3 supplied by the reference TRBV7-6 and TRBJ2-2 proteins, appears as GAGVSQSPRYKVTKRGQDVALRCDPISGHVSLYWYRQALGQGPEFLTYFNYEAQQDKSGLPNDRFSAERPEGSISTLTIQRTEQRDSAMYRCASSLGRTGELFFGEGSRLTVL.